Shown below are 24 T cell receptor beta chains from a single sample sequenced in a study of metastatic and nonmetastatic thyroid tumors. MiXCR re-clonotyped the PCR reads for TCRdb. The table has around 30,000 clones, 23% seen once. Ahead of thyroid surgery, no patient had received treatment of any kind. Material: blood. The source is a female donor with papillary thyroid cancer or a benign thyroid nodule (not recorded which). Some clones in this sample may be carry-over from other donors' samples.

This clone has only one observation. The chain carries TRBV30 and TRBJ2-2, with D possibly matching TRBD2 (6 bases). This CDR3 spans 15 amino acids. Trimming pared 3 bases from V and 9 bases from J, leaving 20 bases between. The germline CDR1 and CDR2 sequences are GTSNPN and SVGIG (reference sequence). In nucleotides, the CDR3 is TGTGCCTGGAGGCCGGGGGTGGGGGTGCCCCGGGAGCTGTTTTTT. As protein: CAWRPGVGVPRELFF.

Ten or more counts support this clone. This could be a read error, since a much larger clone is one nucleotide away. J is TRBJ2-1 and V is TRBV27, with D maybe TRBD2 (5 bases). The DNA matches TRBJ2-7 better at its end, which makes the J call doubtful. This CDR3 spans 14 amino acids. Germline assignment: CDR1 MNHEY and CDR2 SMNVEV (reference sequence). The CDR3 nucleotides are TGTGCCAGCAGTTTGGCGGGCTCCTACAATGAGCAGTACTTC. This encodes CASSLAGSYNEQYF.

This clone was detected ten times or more. The gene calls are TRBV3-1 and TRBJ2-1; TRBD2 agrees at 9 bases. Germline-derived CDR1 and CDR2 are LGHDT and YNNKEL (reference sequence). The CDR3 has 15 amino acids. V shed 4 bases, J shed 4 bases, and the junction held 5 bases outside the gene matches. The CDR3 here is CASSPSGDIYNEQFF. As DNA, the CDR3 is TGTGCCAGCAGCCCTAGCGGGGACATATACAATGAGCAGTTCTTC.

This chain links TRBV18 with TRBJ1-2; the D is unclear. CDR1 and CDR2 from the germline V gene are KGHSH and LQKENI. Trimming shortened V by 1 base and J by 10 bases, and 13 bases separated the two germline ends. The CDR3 extends over 13 amino acids. Here the CDR3 reads CASSPRIWEVYTF. The CDR3 coding sequence is TGTGCCAGCTCACCACGTATATGGGAAGTCTACACCTTC.

The chain recombines TRBV12-3 or TRBV12-4 with TRBJ2-1; 13 nucleotides agree with TRBD2. The CDR3 extends over 16 amino acids. V shed 2 bases and J 8 bases; nucleotides not matched to a gene: 6. CDR3 nucleotide sequence: TGTGCCAGCAGTTTATCTGGACTAGCGGGAGAGGATGAGCAGTTCTTC. Translated: CASSLSGLAGEDEQFF.

In this sample, this clone turned up a few times. The chain employs TRBV6-1 and TRBJ1-1, with a possible D match to TRBD1 (5 bases). The CDR3 has 14 amino acids. V lost 1 base and J 6 bases, leaving 12 bases between the germline ends. Germline V CDR1 and CDR2: MNHNS, SASEGT. CDR3 amino acids: CASSEVFRAAEAFF. In DNA form, the CDR3 reads TGTGCCAGCAGTGAAGTTTTCAGGGCAGCTGAAGCTTTCTTT.

The sample holds many counts of this clone. CDR3 protein: CASSPKQGGVVWETQYF. DNA for the CDR3: TGTGCCAGCAGCCCCAAACAGGGAGGGGTTGTTTGGGAGACCCAGTACTTC. This chain links TRBV7-2 with TRBJ2-5; TRBD2 is a possible D gene (7 bases). Germline values: CDR1 SGHTA, CDR2 FQGNSA. This CDR3 contains 17 residues. Trimming left V 5 bases short and J 5 bases short, with 24 bases between. Looking up the rest from reference TRBV7-2 and TRBJ2-5 gives the full variable domain: GAGVSQSPSNKVTEKGKDVELRCDPISGHTALYWYRQSLGQGLEFLIYFQGNSAPDKSGLPSDRFSAERTGGSVSTLTIQRTQQEDSAVYLCASSPKQGGVVWETQYFGPGTRLLVL.

This clone was counted many times. The chain employs TRBV13 and TRBJ1-4; tentative D call: TRBD1 (6 bases). Trimming pared 3 bases from V and 5 bases from J, leaving 7 bases between. This CDR3 region has 13 residues. CDR1 is PRHDT, CDR2 FYEKMQ, per germline (reference sequence). The CDR3 spells CASSFQGNEKLFF. The CDR3 DNA sequence: TGTGCCAGCAGCTTTCAGGGGAATGAAAAACTGTTTTTT.

There are many counts of this clone. The chain couples TRBV25-1 to TRBJ1-4; tentative D call: TRBD1 (5 bases). The CDR3 is 12 residues long. V dropped 7 bases and J dropped 8 bases, with 11 bases sitting between them. Germline CDR1 reads MGHDK; CDR2 reads SYGVNS. CDR3 in amino acids: CASMGLSEKLFF. In DNA form, the CDR3 reads TGTGCCAGCATGGGACTATCCGAAAAACTGTTTTTT.

At least ten counts were recorded for this clone. V gene TRBV9 combines with J gene TRBJ2-2; 8 bases are a match to TRBD1. This CDR3 is 17 amino acids long. V shed 3 bases and J 4 bases; nucleotides not matched to a gene: 11. CDR1 is SGDLS and CDR2 is YYNGEE in the germline V gene. CDR3 loop: CASSGSGQGARTGELFF. In DNA form, the CDR3 reads TGTGCCAGCAGCGGAAGCGGGCAGGGGGCGCGCACCGGGGAGCTGTTTTTT.

The sample holds a few counts of this clone. The chain is built from TRBV6-2 or TRBV6-3 and TRBJ2-2; 7 nucleotides align to TRBD1. Germline CDR1 is MNHEY and CDR2 is SVGEGT. Trimming removed 5 bases from V and 5 bases from J; junction bases left unmatched: 5. This CDR3 spans 14 amino acids. The CDR3 DNA follows: TGTGCCAGCAGTACAGGGGTGGAAACCGGGGAGCTGTTTTTT. It codes for CASSTGVETGELFF.

This clone was detected ten times or more. The chain joins TRBV3-1 to TRBJ2-5, with D possibly TRBD2 on 6 matching bases. This CDR3 is built from 14 residues. The ends were cut back, 3 bases at V and 6 bases at J, with 14 bases in the middle. Germline assignment: CDR1 LGHDT and CDR2 YNNKEL (reference sequence). This chain's CDR3 is CASSQGTVLKTQYF. As DNA, the CDR3 is TGTGCCAGCAGCCAGGGGACTGTGCTGAAGACCCAGTACTTC.

This clone was observed a handful of times. CDR3 in amino acids: CASSSSRQNEQFF. CDR3 sequence (DNA): TGTGCCAGCAGTTCAAGCCGTCAGAATGAGCAGTTCTTC. J is TRBJ2-1 and V is TRBV27, with D uncertain. The CDR3 runs 13 residues. Germline loops: CDR1 MNHEY, CDR2 SMNVEV (reference sequence). V was cut by 4 bases and J by 7 bases, with 11 bases left in between.

By sample fraction, this clone is medium-sized. The chain joins TRBV11-2 to TRBJ2-7; the D is unclear. The V end lost 6 bases, the J end lost 6 bases, and 18 bases lay between the germline ends. Per the germline V gene, CDR1 is SGHAT and CDR2 is FQNNGV. This CDR3 contains 14 residues. In DNA form, the CDR3 reads TGTGCCAGCAGTTTATCCTACAGTTCGCGCGAGCAGTACTTC. Translating gives CASSLSYSSREQYF.

Many counts were recorded for this clone. The chain is built from TRBV2 and TRBJ1-4; possible D gene TRBD1, 5 bases. The CDR3 is 16 residues long. Germline values: CDR1 SNHLY, CDR2 FYNNEI. V shed 2 bases and J shed 8 bases, with 18 bases lying between them. The CDR3 DNA reads TGTGCCAGCAGTGAAAGACGGGGCGGCAATCAGGAAAAACTGTTTTTT. Translating gives CASSERRGGNQEKLFF.

Regarding this clone: A single base separates this from a much larger clone, so it may be a read error. This chain links TRBV18 with TRBJ2-3; tentative D call: TRBD2 (5 bases). The V and J ends lost 4 bases and 0 bases respectively, with 17 bases between them. The CDR3 is made up of 17 amino acids. Germline assignment: CDR1 KGHSH and CDR2 LQKENI. CDR3 nucleotides: TGTGCCAGCTCACTTACGATCGGGATGGCTAGCACAGATACGCAGTATTTT. This encodes CASSLTIGMASTDTQYF. The complete variable domain, with remaining parts taken from reference TRBV18 and TRBJ2-3, reads NAGVMQNPRHLVRRRGQEARLRCSPMKGHSHVYWYRQLPEEGLKFMVYLQKENIIDESGMPKERFSAEFPKEGPSILRIQQVVRGDSAAYFCASSLTIGMASTDTQYFGPGTRLTVL.

By sample share, this clone is medium-sized. The chain is built from TRBV6-1 and TRBJ2-7, with 8 bases identical to TRBD1. There are 20 residues in the CDR3. The germline V gene encodes CDR1 MNHNS and CDR2 SASEGT. Unmatched junction bases numbered 25, after V lost 4 bases and J lost 5 bases. CDR3 bases: TGTGCCAGCAGTGCGCAGGACAGGGTTGGACTCTGGGAGTCTGACAACGAGCAGTACTTC. Its translation: CASSAQDRVGLWESDNEQYF.

This sequence joins TRBV7-2 and TRBJ2-2; the match to TRBD1 covers 10 bases. There are 17 residues in the CDR3. The V and J ends lost 2 bases and 10 bases, in that order; junction bases with no gene match: 13. Germline values: CDR1 SGHTA, CDR2 FQGNSA. The CDR3 bases are TGTGCCAGCAGCTTATCGGGACAGGGGCCGGACACCTTGGAGCTGTTTTTT. It yields the protein CASSLSGQGPDTLELFF.

This clone showed up many times. The chain has TRBV13 and TRBJ2-3, with D unresolved. V gave up 2 bases and J gave up 8 bases, with 26 bases separating them. CDR3 length: 18 residues. The germline V gene encodes CDR1 PRHDT and CDR2 FYEKMQ (reference sequence). CDR3 region: CASSLPILNGGSSITQYF. CDR3 sequence (DNA): TGTGCCAGCAGCTTACCTATCCTCAATGGCGGAAGTTCGATTACGCAGTATTTT.

By its share, this clone is medium-sized (0.01 to 0.1%). J is TRBJ2-7 and V is TRBV4-1; the match to TRBD2 covers 10 bases. This CDR3 has 15 amino acids. Germline CDR1 reads MGHRA; CDR2 reads YSYEKL. Trimming took 4 bases from V and 1 from J; bases not matched to a gene: 4. In DNA, the CDR3 is TGCGCCAGCAGCCCCTATAGCGGGAGGTCCTACGAGCAGTACTTC. It translates to CASSPYSGRSYEQYF.

Remarks on this clone: No conserved phenylalanine or tryptophan is present at the end of the CDR3, so a read error is the likely explanation. The gene calls are TRBV30 and TRBJ1-1; D is undetermined. The CDR3 length is 12 residues. The germline V and J ends were trimmed by 2 bases and 2 bases, with 6 bases remaining between them. Germline lookup yields CDR1 GTSNPN and CDR2 SVGIG (reference sequence). CDR3 in amino acids: CAWSQVNTEAFS. Written as DNA, the CDR3 is TGTGCCTGGAGTCAGGTTAACACTGAAGCTTTCTCT.

This clone was picked up many times. The V gene is TRBV11-2, the J gene TRBJ2-1; the match to TRBD2 covers 11 bases. CDR3 length equals 15 residues. Trimming cost V 5 bases and J 3 bases; bases outside gene matches: 3. From germline, CDR1 is SGHAT and CDR2 FQNNGV. The DNA of the CDR3 is TGTGCCAGCAGCCCGGGACTAGCGGTCTACAATGAGCAGTTCTTC. It is translated as CASSPGLAVYNEQFF.

V gene TRBV5-4 combines with J gene TRBJ1-5; D unclear. V was clipped by 4 bases and J by 5 bases, with 13 bases between them. From germline, CDR1 is SGHNT and CDR2 YYREEE (reference sequence). This CDR3 has 14 residues. CDR3 loop: CASSDVVGDQPQHF. The CDR3 coding sequence is TGTGCCAGCAGCGACGTCGTTGGGGATCAGCCCCAGCATTTT.

This clone occurred many times. J is TRBJ2-7 and V is TRBV5-4; D might be TRBD2 (6 bases). Between the trimmed V and J ends, which lost 4 bases and 3 bases, there was a span of 17 bases. Germline-derived CDR1 and CDR2 are SGHNT and YYREEE (reference sequence). The CDR3 is 15 residues long. CDR3 nucleotides: TGTGCCAGCAGCCTGGGGGAGGCGGAGCTCTACGAGCAGTACTTC. It codes for CASSLGEAELYEQYF. Full variable domain (remainder filled in from reference TRBV5-4 and TRBJ2-7): ETGVTQSPTHLIKTRGQQVTLRCSSQSGHNTVSWYQQALGQGPQFIFQYYREEENGRGNFPPRFSGLQFPNYSSELNVNALELDDSALYLCASSLGEAELYEQYFGPGTRLTVT.